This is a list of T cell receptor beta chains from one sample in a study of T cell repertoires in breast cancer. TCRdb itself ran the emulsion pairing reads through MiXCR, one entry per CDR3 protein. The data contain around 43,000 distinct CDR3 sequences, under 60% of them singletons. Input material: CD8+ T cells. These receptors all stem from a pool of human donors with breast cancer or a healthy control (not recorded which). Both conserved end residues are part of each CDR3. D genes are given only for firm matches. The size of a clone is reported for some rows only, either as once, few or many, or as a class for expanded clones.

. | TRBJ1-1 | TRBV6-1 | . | CASSESGYLTNTEAFF | TGTGCCAGCAGTGAAAGTGGGTACCTTACGAACACTGAAGCTTTCTTT
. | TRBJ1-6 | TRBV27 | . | CASSLLGGYNSPLHF | TGTGCCAGCAGTTTATTGGGGGGCTATAATTCACCCCTCCACTTT
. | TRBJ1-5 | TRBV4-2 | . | CASSLEAGDPNQPQHF | TGTGCCAGCAGCCTCGAGGCCGGGGACCCTAATCAGCCCCAGCATTTT
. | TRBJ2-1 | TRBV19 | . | CASSIDSSSYNEQFF | TGTGCCAGTAGTATAGACTCAAGCTCCTACAATGAGCAGTTCTTC
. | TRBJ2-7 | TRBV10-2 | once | CASSEAGRGIQGPYEQYF | TGCGCCAGCAGTGAGGCGGGCAGGGGAATCCAGGGACCCTACGAGCAGTACTTC
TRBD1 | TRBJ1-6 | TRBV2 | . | CASSSTGSGSPLHF | TGTGCCAGCAGCTCGACAGGGTCCGGTTCACCCCTCCACTTT
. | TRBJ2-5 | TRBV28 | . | CASSLYGKETQYF | TGTGCCAGCAGTTTATATGGGAAGGAGACCCAGTACTTC
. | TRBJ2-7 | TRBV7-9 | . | CASRDTGGGETYEQYF | TGTGCCAGCAGAGATACCGGAGGGGGGGAGACCTACGAGCAGTACTTC
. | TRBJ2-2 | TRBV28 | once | CASSLQGDTGELFF | TGTGCCAGCAGTTTACAGGGCGACACCGGGGAGCTGTTTTTT
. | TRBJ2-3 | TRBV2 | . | CASTEETQYF | TGTGCCAGCACGGAGGAAACGCAGTATTTT
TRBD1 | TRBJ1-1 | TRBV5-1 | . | CASTTGEVNTEAFF | TGCGCCAGTACGACAGGGGAGGTGAACACTGAAGCTTTCTTT
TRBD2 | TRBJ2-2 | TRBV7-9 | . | CASSAAGSGRTGELFF | TGTGCCAGCAGCGCAGCCGGCAGCGGGAGGACCGGGGAGCTGTTTTTT
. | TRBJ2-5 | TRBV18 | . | CASSLPGKGEETQYF | TGTGCCAGCTCACTCCCTGGCAAGGGAGAAGAGACCCAGTACTTC
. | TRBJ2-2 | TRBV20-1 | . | CSASTGRNTGGLFF | TGCAGTGCTAGTACGGGGAGGAACACCGGGGGGCTGTTTTTT
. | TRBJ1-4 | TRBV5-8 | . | CASSLDGEKLFF | TGTGCCAGCAGCTTGGACGGGGAAAAACTGTTTTTT
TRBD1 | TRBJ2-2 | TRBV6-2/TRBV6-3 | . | CASSRGGTGGSGELFF | TGTGCCAGCAGCAGAGGGGGGACAGGGGGATCCGGGGAGCTGTTTTTT
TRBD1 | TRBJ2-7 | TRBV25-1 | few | CASSEFPGQGAYEQYF | TGTGCCAGCAGTGAATTCCCGGGACAGGGGGCTTACGAGCAGTACTTC
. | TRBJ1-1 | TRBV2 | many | CASRRAENTEAFF | TGTGCCAGCAGACGGGCCGAGAACACTGAAGCTTTCTTT
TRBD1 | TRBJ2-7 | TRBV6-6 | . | CASSFDRDPTDEQYF | TGTGCCAGCAGTTTTGACAGGGACCCCACGGACGAGCAGTACTTC
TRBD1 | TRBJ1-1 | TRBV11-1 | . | CASTRTGANTEAFF | TGTGCCAGCACCCGGACAGGGGCGAACACTGAAGCTTTCTTT
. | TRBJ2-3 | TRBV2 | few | CASSSRKDQGQYF | TGTGCCAGCAGTTCCCGAAAGGACCAGGGGCAGTATTTT
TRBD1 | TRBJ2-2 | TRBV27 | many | CASSHRTGVAGELFF | TGTGCCAGCAGTCACAGGACAGGGGTCGCCGGGGAGCTGTTTTTT
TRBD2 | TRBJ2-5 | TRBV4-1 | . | CASSQTSGGNSYQETQYF | TGCGCCAGCAGCCAAACTAGCGGGGGGAACTCGTACCAAGAGACCCAGTACTTT
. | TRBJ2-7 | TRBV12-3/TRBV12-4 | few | CASTLGTDSSYEQYF | TGTGCCAGCACCTTGGGGACTGACAGCTCCTACGAGCAGTACTTC
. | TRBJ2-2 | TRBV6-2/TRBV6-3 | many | CASTHGWGAGTGELFF | TGTGCCAGCACCCACGGATGGGGGGCGGGCACCGGGGAGCTGTTTTTT
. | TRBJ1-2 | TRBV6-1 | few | CASSPTRTLQGHGYTF | TGTGCCAGCAGTCCCACGCGTACCCTCCAAGGTCATGGCTACACCTTC
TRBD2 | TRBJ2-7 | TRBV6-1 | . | CASSVPSGGTGFYEQYF | TGTGCCAGCAGTGTTCCGTCGGGAGGGACCGGGTTCTACGAGCAGTACTTC
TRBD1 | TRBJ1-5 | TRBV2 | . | CASSDGRGSNQPQHF | TGTGCCAGCAGTGACGGCAGGGGGAGCAATCAGCCCCAGCATTTT
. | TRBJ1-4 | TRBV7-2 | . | CASSLERAGEKLFF | TGTGCCAGCAGCTTAGAGCGGGCGGGGGAAAAACTGTTTTTT
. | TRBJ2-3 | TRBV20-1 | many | CSASFAGTDTQYF | TGCAGTGCTAGTTTCGCGGGCACAGATACGCAGTATTTT
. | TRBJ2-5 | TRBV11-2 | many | CASSFSLGPQETQYF | TGTGCCAGCAGCTTCTCTTTGGGGCCGCAAGAGACCCAGTACTTC
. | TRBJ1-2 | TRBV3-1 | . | CASSQDMGVGGYTF | TGTGCCAGCAGCCAAGATATGGGAGTAGGCGGCTACACCTTC
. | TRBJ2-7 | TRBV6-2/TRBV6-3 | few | CASSYWGAPTYEQYF | TGTGCCAGCAGTTACTGGGGAGCCCCTACCTACGAGCAGTACTTC
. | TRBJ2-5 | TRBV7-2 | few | CASSLVATQETQYF | TGTGCCAGCAGCTTAGTGGCCACGCAAGAGACCCAGTACTTC
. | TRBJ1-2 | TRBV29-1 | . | CSVDRDNSLYGYTF | TGCAGCGTAGACCGGGACAACTCTCTCTATGGCTACACCTTC
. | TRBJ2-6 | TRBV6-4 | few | CASSESGGSGANVLTF | TGTGCCAGCAGTGAGTCCGGGGGCTCTGGGGCCAACGTCCTGACTTTC
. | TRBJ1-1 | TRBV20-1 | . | CSARPSSRRTNTEAFF | TGCAGTGCTCGCCCTAGTTCGCGGAGGACAAACACTGAAGCTTTCTTT
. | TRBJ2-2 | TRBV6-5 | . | CASSFLGAGELFF | TGTGCCAGCAGTTTCCTCGGAGCCGGGGAGCTGTTTTTT
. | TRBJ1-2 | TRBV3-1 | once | CASSLRDGYTF | TGTGCCAGCAGCCTAAGGGACGGCTACACCTTC
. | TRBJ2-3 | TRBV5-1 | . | CASSPNPATDTQYF | TGCGCCAGCAGCCCCAACCCGGCTACAGATACGCAGTATTTT
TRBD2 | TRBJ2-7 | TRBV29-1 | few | CSVRAIAGATYEQYF | TGCAGCGTTCGCGCGATAGCGGGGGCAACCTACGAGCAGTACTTC
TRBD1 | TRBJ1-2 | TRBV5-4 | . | CASSPGQGAWGYTF | TGTGCCAGCAGCCCGGGACAGGGGGCGTGGGGCTACACCTTC
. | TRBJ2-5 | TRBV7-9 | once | CASSLDGGSQETQYF | TGTGCCAGCAGCTTAGATGGCGGCTCACAAGAGACCCAGTACTTC
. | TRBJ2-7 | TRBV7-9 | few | CASSLQLPPYEQYF | TGTGCCAGCAGCTTACAACTACCACCCTACGAGCAGTACTTC
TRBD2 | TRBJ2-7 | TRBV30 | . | CAWSVPPGGAYEQYF | TGTGCCTGGAGTGTTCCACCGGGAGGGGCCTACGAGCAGTACTTC
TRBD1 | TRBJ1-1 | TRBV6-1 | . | CASNPGGYTEAFF | TGTGCCAGCAACCCAGGGGGTTACACTGAAGCTTTCTTT
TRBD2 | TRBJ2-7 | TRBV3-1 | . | CASSQVLLAGGVYERYF | TGTGCCAGCAGCCAAGTTTTGCTAGCGGGAGGGGTCTACGAGCGGTACTTC
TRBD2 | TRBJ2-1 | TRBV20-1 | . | CSASRGLGNSEQFF | TGCAGTGCTAGTAGGGGACTAGGAAACAGTGAGCAGTTCTTC
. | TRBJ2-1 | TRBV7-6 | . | CASSSEGQLDEQFF | TGTGCCAGCAGCTCGGAGGGCCAGCTTGATGAGCAGTTCTTC
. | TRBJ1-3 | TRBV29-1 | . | CSVETSGNTIYF | TGCAGCGTTGAGACGTCTGGAAACACCATATATTTT
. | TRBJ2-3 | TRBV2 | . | CASRRTTDTQYF | TGTGCCAGCCGGAGGACCACAGATACGCAGTATTTT
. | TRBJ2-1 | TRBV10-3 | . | CAIRESGPNNEQFF | TGTGCCATCAGAGAAAGCGGCCCGAACAATGAGCAGTTCTTC